These 16 T cell receptor beta chains were all obtained from the same sample, sequenced in a study of early T cells in non-severe SARS-CoV-2 infection. Each CDR3 protein gets one entry after TCRdb re-called the 5' RACE reads with MiXCR. This table holds fewer than 85,000 distinct CDR3 sequences, 14% found once. This material consisted of whole blood, taken at baseline. Receptors originate from an adult who was a healthcare worker with PCR-confirmed SARS-CoV-2 infection or an uninfected control (not recorded which).

The DNA of the CDR3 is TGTGCCAGCAGTTACGGCCAGGGCGGTCAGAACACTGAAGCTTTCTTT. Amino acids: CASSYGQGGQNTEAFF. The chain uses TRBV6-6 and TRBJ1-1, with TRBD1 as a possible D gene (5 bases). Trimming shortened V by 2 bases and J by 1 base, and 14 bases separated the two germline ends. Germline values: CDR1 MNHNY, CDR2 SVGAGI (reference sequence). The CDR3 is 16 residues long.

This clonotype was counted a few times. The chain has TRBV28 and TRBJ1-1; no clear D. The germline CDR1 and CDR2 sequences are MDHEN and SYDVKM. This CDR3 comprises 16 residues. The V gene lost 7 bases and the J gene lost 0 bases, with 18 bases spanning the gap. CDR3 sequence reads: CASTLGGGNMNTEAFF. The CDR3 DNA reads TGTGCCAGCACCCTTGGTGGAGGAAACATGAACACTGAAGCTTTCTTT.

In its sample, this clonotype was seen many times. The rearrangement links TRBV7-6 to TRBJ2-7; maybe TRBD2 (6 bases). Trimming shortened V by 8 bases and J by 3 bases, and 11 bases separated the two germline ends. This CDR3 region has 12 residues. The germline V gene has CDR1 SGHVS and CDR2 FNYEAQ. The CDR3 loop is CASGGDGYEQYF. Written as DNA, the CDR3 is TGTGCCAGCGGCGGGGACGGCTACGAGCAGTACTTC.

This clonotype occurred a few times. The chain carries TRBV25-1 and TRBJ1-2, with D perhaps matching TRBD1 (6 bases). CDR3 length equals 15 residues. Trimming cost V 4 bases and J 2 bases, with 14 bases left between them. Germline V lookup: CDR1 MGHDK, CDR2 SYGVNS. The DNA of the CDR3 is TGTGCCAGCAGTGCAGCTGGGCAGGGGAACTATGGCTACACCTTC. Encoded protein: CASSAAGQGNYGYTF.

This clonotype was seen more than once but under ten times. The V and J genes are TRBV6-5 and TRBJ2-1; D gene unclear. The V end lost 0 bases, the J end lost 0 bases, and 9 bases lay between the germline ends. Germline V lookup: CDR1 MNHEY, CDR2 SVGAGI. The CDR3 consists of 16 residues. CDR3 sequence: CASSYSYSSSYNEQFF. The CDR3 DNA reads TGTGCCAGCAGTTACTCGTACTCCAGCTCCTACAATGAGCAGTTCTTC.

V gene TRBV7-9 combines with J gene TRBJ2-5; D ambiguous. Germline lookup yields CDR1 SEHNR and CDR2 FQNEAQ (reference sequence). This CDR3 is built from 14 residues. With 1 base removed from V and 4 bases from J, the gap between germline ends came to 10 bases. CDR3 amino acids: CASSLGSGRETQYF. In nucleotides, the CDR3 is TGTGCCAGCAGCTTAGGATCGGGCAGAGAGACCCAGTACTTC.

V usage is TRBV28 and J usage is TRBJ1-2; D call uncertain. This CDR3 is 14 amino acids long. V gave up 6 bases and J gave up 1 base, with 12 bases separating them. Germline V gene lookup returns CDR1 MDHEN and CDR2 SYDVKM. CDR3 sequence reads: CASSRDSINYGYTF. As DNA, the CDR3 is TGTGCCAGCAGCCGGGATAGCATTAACTATGGCTACACCTTC.

The V gene is TRBV7-9, the J gene TRBJ2-3; D is perhaps TRBD2 (6 bases). The CDR3 consists of 19 residues. V lost 0 bases and J lost 5, with 24 bases in between. Germline lookup yields CDR1 SEHNR and CDR2 FQNEAQ (reference sequence). The CDR3 DNA follows: TGTGCCAGCAGCTTAGCGCTCTTAGCGGATCCCACGAGTCAAGATACGCAGTATTTT. Protein product: CASSLALLADPTSQDTQYF.

This clonotype was observed at least ten times. This chain connects TRBV18 to TRBJ2-5, with D unresolved. The CDR3 totals 14 residues. Trimming cost V 0 bases and J 4 bases, with 9 bases left between them. CDR1 is KGHSH and CDR2 is LQKENI in the germline V gene. The CDR3 DNA follows: TGTGCCAGCTCACCACCGGGTCTACGAGAGACCCAGTACTTC. It yields the protein CASSPPGLRETQYF.

This clonotype was observed a handful of times. This chain connects TRBV9 to TRBJ2-3; 11 bases are shared with TRBD2. This CDR3 is built from 15 residues. The V gene end was trimmed by 3 bases and the J gene end by 1 base; junction bases not matched to a gene: 1. Germline V gene sequence: CDR1 SGDLS, CDR2 YYNGEE. CDR3 in amino acids: CASSGGLAGTDTQYF. As DNA, the CDR3 is TGTGCCAGCAGCGGGGGACTAGCGGGCACAGATACGCAGTATTTT.

Many counts were recorded for this clonotype. The genes are TRBV7-6 and TRBJ2-7, with no clear D. V was cut by 1 base and J by 6 bases, with 10 bases left in between. The germline CDR1 and CDR2 sequences are SGHVS and FNYEAQ. The CDR3 is 13 residues long. This CDR3 reads CASSLGLVTEQYF. CDR3 DNA: TGTGCCAGCAGCTTAGGACTCGTGACCGAGCAGTACTTC.

This clonotype has only a few counts. The chain uses TRBV6-4 and TRBJ2-1; 8 nucleotides agree with TRBD2. With V trimmed by 8 bases and J by 4 bases, 1 base remained unmatched. Germline values: CDR1 MRHNA, CDR2 SNTAGT. CDR3 length: 12 residues. This CDR3 reads CASGTSYNEQFF. In nucleotides, the CDR3 is TGTGCCAGCGGGACTAGTTACAATGAGCAGTTCTTC.

V is TRBV19 and J is TRBJ1-4, with D uncertain. The V end was cut by 5 bases, the J end by 5 bases, with 12 bases between. CDR3 length: 14 amino acids. Germline CDR1 LNHDA, CDR2 SQIVND (reference sequence). The CDR3, as DNA: TGTGCCAGTAGTCGAGGATTCCAAAATGAAAAACTGTTTTTT. Protein product: CASSRGFQNEKLFF.

There are a few counts of this clonotype. The chain uses TRBV12-1 and TRBJ1-2. TRBV12-1 is assigned pseudogene status. This CDR3 contains 15 residues. In nucleotides, the CDR3 is TGTGCCAGCAGCTATCCTTACCAGGAAATTAGCGGCTACACCTTC. Translating gives CASSYPYQEISGYTF.

This clonotype was recorded at least ten times. As DNA, the CDR3 is TGTGCCAGCAGCCTCGACAGCTCTGGGGCCAACGTCCTGACTTTC. This codes for CASSLDSSGANVLTF. The chain employs TRBV7-3 and TRBJ2-6, with a weak D call TRBD1 (5 bases). Germline CDR1 reads SGHTA; CDR2 reads FQGTGA. Trimming shortened V by 5 bases and J by 0 bases, and 8 bases separated the two germline ends. This CDR3 has 15 residues.

The chain combines TRBV28 with TRBJ2-6; no definite D call. V was trimmed by 2 bases and J by 0 bases, leaving 8 bases between them. Germline V gives CDR1 MDHEN, CDR2 SYDVKM. The CDR3 is made up of 16 amino acids. The CDR3 coding sequence is TGTGCCAGCAGTTTAAGTTCTCGCTCTGGGGCCAACGTCCTGACTTTC. The encoded protein is CASSLSSRSGANVLTF.